The 25 T cell receptor beta chains presented below share a single source sample, sequenced in a study of human T cells and chemical hapten exposure. Using its own MiXCR run on the RACE reads, TCRdb lists one record per CDR3 protein. The sample includes about 340,000 distinct CDR3 sequences, about 7% of them seen just once. Noted time point: patch test 1, 2 weeks after DPC sensitization. Sample treatment: therapeutic diphenylcyclopropenone sensitization with weekly scalp DPC. This specimen was whole blood, taken in connection with sensitization to the hapten diphenylcyclopropenone (DPC). These receptors all come from a woman aged 18-29 years with alopecia areata. Some clones in this sample may be carry-over from other donors' samples.

There are many counts of this clonotype. The genes are TRBV6-6 and TRBJ1-1, with TRBD1 matching 7 bases. After removal of 6 bases from V and 0 bases from J, the junction contained 4 bases not matched to a gene. This CDR3 is 14 amino acids long. Germline-derived CDR1 and CDR2 are MNHNY and SVGAGI (reference sequence). CDR3 DNA sequence: TGTGCCAGCAGACAGGGGTCCATGAACACTGAAGCTTTCTTT. It encodes CASRQGSMNTEAFF.

This clonotype was picked up a small number of times. The rearrangement uses TRBV29-1 and TRBJ1-2; 7 positions agree with TRBD1. The CDR3 has 13 residues. Unmatched junction bases numbered 7, after V lost 3 bases and J lost 6 bases. In germline, CDR1 is SQVTM, CDR2 ANQGSEA. The CDR3 coding sequence is TGCAGCGTTGAGGAGGGGGCGGTGGATGGCTACACCTTC. Translation: CSVEEGAVDGYTF.

This chain joins TRBV4-3 and TRBJ2-1, with D perhaps matching TRBD1 (6 bases). The germline CDR1 and CDR2 sequences are LGHNA and YSLEER. The CDR3 is made up of 15 amino acids. Trimming took off 0 bases at V and 5 bases at J, with 11 bases between the two ends. The CDR3 DNA is TGCGCCAGCAGCCAAGACAGGGGAAGGAACAATGAGCAGTTCTTC. It translates to CASSQDRGRNNEQFF.

This clonotype was detected a few times. The chain uses TRBV4-1 and TRBJ2-1; weak D call: TRBD1 (5 bases). This CDR3 contains 14 residues. Trimming stripped 8 bases from V and 0 bases from J, with 11 bases between. Germline V CDR1 and CDR2: MGHRA, YSYEKL. DNA of the CDR3: TGCGCCAGCTCGCAGGGTTTCTCCTACAATGAGCAGTTCTTC. Amino acid sequence: CASSQGFSYNEQFF.

The rearrangement links TRBV2 to TRBJ1-2; D not certain. The V end lost 4 bases, the J end lost 7 bases, and 13 bases lay between the germline ends. Germline values: CDR1 SNHLY, CDR2 FYNNEI. The CDR3 is 13 residues long. CDR3 sequence: CASSVEVWTGYTF. The CDR3 DNA is TGTGCCAGCAGTGTGGAGGTCTGGACTGGCTACACCTTC.

This clonotype was seen more than once but under ten times. The chain couples TRBV7-9 to TRBJ2-7; TRBD1 agrees at 7 bases. This CDR3 has 14 amino acids. V lost 5 bases to trimming and J lost 3 bases; unmatched junction nucleotides: 7. The germline CDR1 and CDR2 sequences are SEHNR and FQNEAQ (reference sequence). The DNA for the CDR3 is TGTGCCAGCAGCCTGGGACAGAATCACTACGAGCAGTACTTC. Translated: CASSLGQNHYEQYF.

This clonotype was detected ten times or more. The chain links TRBV11-2 to TRBJ1-1, with a tentative D call TRBD1 (5 bases). The V end lost 5 bases, the J end lost 8 bases, and 18 bases lay between the germline ends. Germline V lookup: CDR1 SGHAT, CDR2 FQNNGV. There are 14 residues in the CDR3. CDR3 DNA: TGTGCCAGCAGCCGCAAAGGGGAGCGGGCCGAAGCTTTCTTT. Its translation is CASSRKGERAEAFF.

V gene TRBV4-3 combines with J gene TRBJ1-2; 7 positions match TRBD1. V lost 0 bases, J lost 6 bases, and 4 bases stayed unmatched. Germline V lookup: CDR1 LGHNA, CDR2 YSLEER. The CDR3 totals 14 residues. CDR3 in DNA: TGCGCCAGCAGCCAAGATCGGACAGGTGATGGCTACACCTTC. It encodes CASSQDRTGDGYTF.

Many counts were recorded for this clonotype. This chain uses TRBV7-9 with TRBJ2-5, with TRBD1 matching 7 bases. Unmatched junction bases numbered 7, after V lost 4 bases and J lost 5 bases. This CDR3 has 14 amino acids. Germline assignment: CDR1 SEHNR and CDR2 FQNEAQ (reference sequence). The CDR3 loop is CASSSARGTETQYF. CDR3 nucleotide sequence: TGTGCCAGCAGCTCCGCCAGGGGGACGGAGACCCAGTACTTC.

This clonotype was seen repeatedly, ten times or more. The V gene is TRBV9, the J gene TRBJ1-5; D gene unclear. V was trimmed by 0 bases and J by 0 bases, leaving 7 bases between them. CDR1 is SGDLS, CDR2 YYNGEE, per germline. The CDR3 sequence is 15 residues long. The CDR3 protein is CASSVEGISNQPQHF. The CDR3 DNA follows: TGTGCCAGCAGCGTAGAAGGTATTAGCAATCAGCCCCAGCATTTT.

The chain uses TRBV18 and TRBJ2-6, with 9 bases identical to TRBD1. With V trimmed by 6 bases and J by 3 bases, 6 bases remained unmatched. The CDR3 extends over 16 amino acids. Germline V gene data show CDR1 as KGHSH and CDR2 as LQKENI. DNA for the CDR3: TGTGCCAGCTCGCTCGACAGGGGGAATGGGGCCAACGTCCTGACTTTC. Protein sequence: CASSLDRGNGANVLTF.

This chain joins TRBV6-1 and TRBJ2-7; possibly TRBD1 for D (6 bases). The CDR3 has 14 amino acids. Per the germline V gene, CDR1 is MNHNS and CDR2 is SASEGT. V gave up 1 base and J gave up 6 bases, with 13 bases separating them. CDR3 protein: CASSEVAGAGEQYF. The CDR3 DNA is TGTGCCAGCAGTGAAGTCGCAGGGGCCGGCGAGCAGTACTTC.

The sample holds a few counts of this clonotype. The genes are TRBV6-5 and TRBJ1-1; 9 bases match TRBD1. Trimming removed 5 bases from V and 8 bases from J; junction bases left unmatched: 9. Looked up from germline, CDR1 is MNHEY and CDR2 is SVGAGI. The CDR3 spans 14 residues. CDR3 nucleotides: TGTGCCAGCAGTCCACAGGGGGCAAGTCGGGAAGCTTTCTTT. Residues: CASSPQGASREAFF.

This chain joins TRBV4-2 and TRBJ2-1; 11 bases line up with TRBD2. With 1 base clipped from V and 4 bases from J, the junction kept 12 bases outside the gene matches. Per the germline V gene, CDR1 is LGHNA and CDR2 is YNFKEQ. The CDR3 is made up of 19 amino acids. This chain's CDR3 is CASSQGIRAGLAEYNEQFF. The CDR3 DNA reads TGTGCCAGCAGCCAAGGAATCAGAGCGGGACTAGCGGAATACAATGAGCAGTTCTTC.

Many counts were recorded for this clonotype. V gene TRBV6-2 or TRBV6-3 combines with J gene TRBJ1-5; 7 bases align to TRBD1. Germline-derived CDR1 and CDR2 are MNHEY and SVGEGT. V was clipped by 4 bases and J by 7 bases; unmatched bases: 7. This CDR3 has 14 amino acids. The CDR3 reads CASSSGTESQPQHF. DNA for the CDR3: TGTGCCAGCAGTTCCGGGACAGAGAGCCAGCCCCAGCATTTT.

V and J are TRBV29-1 and TRBJ1-1, with a weak D call TRBD1 (5 bases). Between the trimmed V and J ends, which lost 7 bases and 5 bases, there was a span of 20 bases. Germline lookup yields CDR1 SQVTM and CDR2 ANQGSEA. The CDR3 consists of 14 residues. The CDR3 sequence is CSANHAGVTTEAFF. In DNA form, the CDR3 reads TGCAGCGCCAACCACGCGGGGGTCACGACTGAAGCTTTCTTT.

The CDR3 nucleotides are TGCGCCAGCAGCCAAACGCCAGGGGCTAACTATGGCTACACCTTC. It is translated as CASSQTPGANYGYTF. The chain is built from TRBV4-3 and TRBJ1-2; D is possibly TRBD1 (6 bases). The CDR3 spans 15 residues. Germline CDR1 is LGHNA and CDR2 is YSLEER. The V and J ends lost 2 bases and 0 bases respectively, with 10 bases between them.

For the CDR3, the DNA is TGCGCCAGCAGCTCGGACGGCTCTGGGGCCAACGTCCTGACTTTC. Protein product: CASSSDGSGANVLTF. The chain carries TRBV5-1 and TRBJ2-6; D not resolved. Germline CDR1 and CDR2: SGHRS and YFSETQ. This CDR3 has 15 residues. Trimming pared 3 bases from V and 0 bases from J, leaving 7 bases between.

The V gene is TRBV4-1, the J gene TRBJ2-6; D is uncertain. Trimming cost V 3 bases and J 4 bases, with 7 bases left between them. Germline V CDR1 and CDR2: MGHRA, YSYEKL. This CDR3 comprises 14 residues. The CDR3 DNA follows: TGCGCCAGCAGCCATAGGGTCGGGGCCAACGTCCTGACTTTC. Translated: CASSHRVGANVLTF.

This clonotype has a handful of counts. The chain joins TRBV6-1 to TRBJ1-1, with a possible D match to TRBD1 (6 bases). Germline V gene sequence: CDR1 MNHNS, CDR2 SASEGT. The CDR3 has 17 residues. V lost 4 bases, J lost 0 bases, and 18 bases lay in between. DNA of the CDR3: TGTGCCAGCAGTGTACAGGGACACGCGCCGTTGAACACTGAAGCTTTCTTT. Amino acid sequence: CASSVQGHAPLNTEAFF.

V is TRBV27 and J is TRBJ2-7; TRBD1 agrees at 10 bases. The germline CDR1 and CDR2 sequences are MNHEY and SMNVEV (reference sequence). The CDR3 has 15 amino acids. The J segment lost 6 bases and the V segment lost 5 bases, leaving 10 bases of the junction unmatched. CDR3 sequence (DNA): TGTGCCAGCAGTCCCTACCGGGACAGGGGTAGCGAGCAGTACTTC. It encodes CASSPYRDRGSEQYF.

This clonotype was counted a few times. The V call is TRBV6-4, the J call TRBJ2-2; D remains unclear. V shed 6 bases and J shed 0 bases, with 8 bases lying between them. This CDR3 region has 14 residues. Germline CDR1 is MRHNA and CDR2 is SNTAGT. CDR3 sequence (DNA): TGTGCCAGCAGCGTCCAGCCGAACACCGGGGAGCTGTTTTTT. Amino acid sequence: CASSVQPNTGELFF.

The rearrangement uses TRBV24-1 and TRBJ1-2, with a possible D match to TRBD1 (6 bases). V was trimmed by 9 bases and J by 4 bases, leaving 26 bases between them. The CDR3 length is 17 residues. Per the germline V gene, CDR1 is KGHDR and CDR2 is SFDVKD. CDR3 protein: CATESRGFLYEGYGYTF. CDR3 bases: TGTGCCACCGAGTCGAGGGGGTTCTTGTACGAGGGCTATGGCTACACCTTC.

This clonotype has a count of ten or more. The chain employs TRBV5-1 and TRBJ1-2; tentatively, D is TRBD1 (5 bases). V lost 0 bases and J lost 2, with 8 bases in between. The germline V gene has CDR1 SGHRS and CDR2 YFSETQ. This CDR3 has 14 residues. The CDR3 here is CASSLGQGNYGYTF. CDR3 sequence (DNA): TGCGCCAGCAGCTTGGGGCAGGGCAACTATGGCTACACCTTC.

Notes on this clonotype: A much larger clone lies a single base off, so this may be a read error. The J gene is TRBJ1-2, the V gene TRBV9; D not certain. V shed 0 bases and J shed 3 bases, with 9 bases lying between them. CDR1 is SGDLS and CDR2 is YYNGEE in the germline V gene. The CDR3 is 14 amino acids. The CDR3 nucleotides read TGTGCCAGCAGCGTAGTGGCAGTGGACTATGGCTACACCTTC. It codes for CASSVVAVDYGYTF.